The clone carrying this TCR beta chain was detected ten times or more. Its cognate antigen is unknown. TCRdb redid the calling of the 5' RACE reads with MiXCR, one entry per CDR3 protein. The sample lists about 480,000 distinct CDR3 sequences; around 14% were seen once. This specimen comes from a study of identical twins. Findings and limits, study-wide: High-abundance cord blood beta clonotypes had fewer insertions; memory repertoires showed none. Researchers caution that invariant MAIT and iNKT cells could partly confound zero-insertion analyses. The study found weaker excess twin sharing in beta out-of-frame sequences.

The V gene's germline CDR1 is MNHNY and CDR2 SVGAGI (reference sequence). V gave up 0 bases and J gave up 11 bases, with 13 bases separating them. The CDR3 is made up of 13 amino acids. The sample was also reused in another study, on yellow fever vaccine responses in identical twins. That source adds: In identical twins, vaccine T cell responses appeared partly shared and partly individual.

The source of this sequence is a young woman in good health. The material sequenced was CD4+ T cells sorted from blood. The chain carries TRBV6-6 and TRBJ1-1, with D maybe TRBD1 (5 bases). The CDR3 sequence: CASSYSRGQKAFF. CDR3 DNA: TGTGCCAGCAGTTACTCGAGAGGACAAAAGGCTTTCTTT.